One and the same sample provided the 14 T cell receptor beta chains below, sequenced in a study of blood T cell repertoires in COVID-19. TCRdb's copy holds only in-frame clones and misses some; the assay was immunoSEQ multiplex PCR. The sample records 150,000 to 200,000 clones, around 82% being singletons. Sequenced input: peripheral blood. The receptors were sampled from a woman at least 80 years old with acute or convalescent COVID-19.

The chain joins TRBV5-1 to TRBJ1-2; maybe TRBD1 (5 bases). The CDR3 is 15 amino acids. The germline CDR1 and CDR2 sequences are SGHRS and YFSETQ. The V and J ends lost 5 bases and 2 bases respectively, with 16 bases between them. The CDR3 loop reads CASRATGTGNYGYTF. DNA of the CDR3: TGCGCCAGCAGAGCTACAGGTACAGGCAACTATGGCTACACCTTC.

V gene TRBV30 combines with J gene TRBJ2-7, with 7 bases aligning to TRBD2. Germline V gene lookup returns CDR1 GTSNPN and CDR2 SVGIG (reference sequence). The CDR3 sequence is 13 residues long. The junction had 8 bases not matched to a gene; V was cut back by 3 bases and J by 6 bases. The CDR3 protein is CAWRTGGVSEQYF. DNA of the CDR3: TGTGCCTGGAGAACGGGAGGAGTTTCCGAGCAGTACTTC.

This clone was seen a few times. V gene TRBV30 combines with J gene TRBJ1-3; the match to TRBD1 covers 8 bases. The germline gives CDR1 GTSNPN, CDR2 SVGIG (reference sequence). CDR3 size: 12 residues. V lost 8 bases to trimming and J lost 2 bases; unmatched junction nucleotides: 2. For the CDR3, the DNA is TGTGCCCGGACAGGGACTGGAAACACCATATATTTT. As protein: CARTGTGNTIYF.

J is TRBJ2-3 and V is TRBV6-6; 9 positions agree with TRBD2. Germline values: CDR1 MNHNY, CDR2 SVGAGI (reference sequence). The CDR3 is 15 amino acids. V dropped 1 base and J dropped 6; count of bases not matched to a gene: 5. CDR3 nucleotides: TGTGCCAGCAGTTACTATTCGGCGGGGGGGGATACGCAGTATTTT. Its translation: CASSYYSAGGDTQYF.

CDR3 sequence reads: CASSQVVPGTGGLINEKLFF. The CDR3, as DNA: TGCGCCAGCAGCCAAGTAGTTCCCGGGACAGGGGGCCTTATTAATGAAAAACTGTTTTTT. The genes are TRBV4-3 and TRBJ1-4, with 12 bases aligning to TRBD1. In germline, CDR1 is LGHNA, CDR2 YSLEER. The CDR3 contains 20 residues. J gave up 4 bases and V 1 base, and 13 bases lay outside the gene matches.

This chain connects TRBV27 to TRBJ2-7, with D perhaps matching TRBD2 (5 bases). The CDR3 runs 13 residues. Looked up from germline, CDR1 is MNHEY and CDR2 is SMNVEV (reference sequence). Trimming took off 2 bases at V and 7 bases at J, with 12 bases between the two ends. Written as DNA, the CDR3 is TGTGCCAGCAGTTTAGCCGGGGAAGGTGAGCAGTACTTC. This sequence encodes CASSLAGEGEQYF.

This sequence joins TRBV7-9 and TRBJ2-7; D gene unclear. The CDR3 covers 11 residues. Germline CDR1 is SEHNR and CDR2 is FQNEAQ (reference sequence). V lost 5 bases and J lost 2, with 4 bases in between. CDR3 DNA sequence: TGTGCCAGCAGCCCAACCTACGAGCAGTACTTC. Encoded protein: CASSPTYEQYF.

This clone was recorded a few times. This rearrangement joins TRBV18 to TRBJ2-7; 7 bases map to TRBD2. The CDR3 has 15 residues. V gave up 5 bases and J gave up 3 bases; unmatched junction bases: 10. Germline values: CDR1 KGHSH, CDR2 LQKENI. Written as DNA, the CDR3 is TGTGCCAGCTCAGGGGGGGTGGCCCCCGTCTACGAGCAGTACTTC. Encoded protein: CASSGGVAPVYEQYF.

The CDR3 reads CAISGRQGSEAFF. CDR3 nucleotide sequence: TGTGCCATCAGCGGTAGACAGGGATCTGAAGCTTTCTTT. This chain connects TRBV10-3 to TRBJ1-1; TRBD1 matches at 7 bases. The CDR3 has 13 residues. Germline trimming cut 6 bases from V and 6 bases from J; bases unmatched to any gene: 7. Germline V gene data show CDR1 as ENHRY and CDR2 as SYGVKD.

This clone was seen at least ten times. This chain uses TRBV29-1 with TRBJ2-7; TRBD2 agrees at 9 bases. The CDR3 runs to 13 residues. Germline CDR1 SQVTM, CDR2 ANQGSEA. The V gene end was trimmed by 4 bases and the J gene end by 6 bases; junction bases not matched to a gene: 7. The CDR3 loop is CSVGDSGSGEQYF. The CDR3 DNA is TGCAGCGTTGGGGATAGCGGGAGTGGCGAGCAGTACTTC.

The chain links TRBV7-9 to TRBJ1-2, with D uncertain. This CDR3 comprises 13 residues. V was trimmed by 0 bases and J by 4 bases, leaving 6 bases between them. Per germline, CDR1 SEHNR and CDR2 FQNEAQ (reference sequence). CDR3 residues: CASSLAELYGYTF. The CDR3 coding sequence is TGTGCCAGCAGCTTAGCCGAGCTCTATGGCTACACCTTC. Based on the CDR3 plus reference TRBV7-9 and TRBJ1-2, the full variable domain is DTGVSQNPRHKITKRGQNVTFRCDPISEHNRLYWYRQTLGQGPEFLTYFQNEAQLEKSRLLSDRFSAERPKGSFSTLEIQRTEQGDSAMYLCASSLAELYGYTFGSGTRLTVV.

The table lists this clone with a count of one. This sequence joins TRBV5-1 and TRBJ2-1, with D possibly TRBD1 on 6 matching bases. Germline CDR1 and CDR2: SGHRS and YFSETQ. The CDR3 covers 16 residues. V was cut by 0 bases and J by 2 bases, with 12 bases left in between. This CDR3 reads CASSLGGQNPYNEQFF. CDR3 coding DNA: TGCGCCAGCAGCTTGGGGGGACAAAACCCCTACAATGAGCAGTTCTTC.

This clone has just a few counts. CDR3 in DNA: TGTGCCAGTAGTATGGACAGGGGGCTTTCTGAAGCTTTCTTT. Its protein product is CASSMDRGLSEAFF. V and J are TRBV19 and TRBJ1-1, with 11 bases lining up with TRBD1. Looked up from germline, CDR1 is LNHDA and CDR2 is SQIVND (reference sequence). V lost 3 bases and J lost 6; bases outside the gene matches: 3. The CDR3 consists of 14 residues.

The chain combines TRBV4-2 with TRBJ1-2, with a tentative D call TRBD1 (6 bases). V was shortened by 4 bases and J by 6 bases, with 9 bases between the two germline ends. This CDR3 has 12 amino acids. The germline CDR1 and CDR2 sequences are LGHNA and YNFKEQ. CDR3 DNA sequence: TGTGCCAGCAGCCTAGGGGGAGATGGCTACACCTTC. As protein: CASSLGGDGYTF.